The text below deals with one T cell receptor (beta chain). The source of the sample is a study of beta chain features in type 1 diabetes. Trimming cost V 3 bases and J 9 bases, with 12 bases left between them. Germline V gene data show CDR1 as LNHNV and CDR2 as YYDKDF (reference sequence). This CDR3 has 12 residues. Investigators reverse transcribed all isolated RNA, so they sequenced expressed TCRB transcripts. Produced via immunoSEQ multiplex PCR; TCRdb's table is partial and in-frame only. The sample has 500,000 to 700,000 clones, 15% seen once; the top ten hold about 0.097%. The chain employs TRBV15 and TRBJ2-7; D is perhaps TRBD1 (6 bases). Material: naive CD4+ T cells from blood. The sequence came from a man between 18 and 35 years old in good health. The CDR3 is CATSSKGHAQYF. CDR3 DNA sequence: TGTGCCACCAGCAGTAAGGGACATGCGCAGTACTTC.